A selection of T cell receptor beta chains follows, all from one sample in a study of vaccination and CD4 T cells after COVID-19. Each CDR3 protein is one row after TCRdb ran MiXCR on the PCR reads. Found here are more than 9,500 distinct CDR3 sequences, roughly 50% of them singletons; the top ten hold about a sixth. The antigens for these receptors are not known. Source: cultured CD4+ T cells from blood, taken after SARS-CoV-2 vaccination. All receptors derive from a human donor with COVID-19. Both conserved end residues are part of each CDR3. A D gene is named only where the DNA matches it firmly. The size field is filled for only some rows; it gives once, few, many or a size class.

>TRBD1|TRBJ1-5|.|16|TRBV20-1
TGCAGTGCTAGAGACTCGGGGACAGGGGATAATCAGCCCCAGCATTTT
CSARDSGTGDNQPQHF
>.|TRBJ2-3|.|15|TRBV5-1
TGCGCCAGCAAGGAATACAGTTCTAGCACAGATACGCAGTATTTT
CASKEYSSSTDTQYF
>.|TRBJ1-1|few|13|TRBV6-4
TGTGCCAGCAGCACAGGGTTAGGCACTGAAGCTTTCTTT
CASSTGLGTEAFF
>.|TRBJ1-2|.|12|TRBV20-1
TGCAGTGCCGTAGGCGGACAGCCTAGCTACACCTTC
CSAVGGQPSYTF
>TRBD2|TRBJ2-3|.|15|TRBV2
TGTGCCAGCAGAAGGGACTACCAGAGCACAGATACGCAGTATTTT
CASRRDYQSTDTQYF
>TRBD1|TRBJ1-6|.|16|TRBV12-3/TRBV12-4
TGTGCCAGCAGTGCCTATAGAGGGGGCGGTAGGGCACCCCTCCACTTT
CASSAYRGGGRAPLHF
>TRBD1|TRBJ2-7|.|16|TRBV7-2
TGTGCCAGCAGCTTAAAGACAGGGGGAGTCTCCTACGAGCAGTACTTC
CASSLKTGGVSYEQYF
>.|TRBJ2-5|few|16|TRBV20-1
TGCAGTGCTAGATCCCCTTACACGGATCTGCTGGAGACCCAGTACTTC
CSARSPYTDLLETQYF
>.|TRBJ2-5|.|13|TRBV6-5
TGTGCCAGCAGTTACGGGTTACAAGAGACCCAGTACTTC
CASSYGLQETQYF
>.|TRBJ2-1|few|15|TRBV20-1
TGCAGTGCTAAGAGATGGGCAGTTACTTACAATGAGCAGTTCTTC
CSAKRWAVTYNEQFF
>.|TRBJ2-3|.|16|TRBV19
TGTGCCAGTAGTAGTGTCCCAGGTCGGAGCACAGATACGCAGTATTTT
CASSSVPGRSTDTQYF
>TRBD2|TRBJ2-7|.|15|TRBV28
TGTGCCAGCAGTCTACGACTAGCGGGGGGGCGAGAGCAGTACTTC
CASSLRLAGGREQYF
>.|TRBJ1-2|.|13|TRBV11-2
TGTGCCAGCAGCTCTTCGTTTGTGTATGGCTACACCTTC
CASSSSFVYGYTF
>.|TRBJ1-1|.|13|TRBV27
TGTGCCAGCCCGGCTCGATTTGACACTGAAGCTTTCTTT
CASPARFDTEAFF
>.|TRBJ2-2|few|15|TRBV20-1
TGCAGTGCTAGAGATGCAGACAGGTTCACCGGGGAGCTGTTTTTT
CSARDADRFTGELFF
>.|TRBJ1-2|.|16|TRBV11-3
TGTGCCAGCAGCTTAGATCTCCGGGGGCGTCGGGATGGCTACACCTTC
CASSLDLRGRRDGYTF
>.|TRBJ2-1|once|11|TRBV28
TGTGCCAGCAGTACATACAATGAGCAGTTCTTC
CASSTYNEQFF
>TRBD2|TRBJ2-4|once|16|TRBV29-1
TGCAGCGTTGGTTATTTAGCGGGGGGTCCCAAAAACATTCAGTACTTC
CSVGYLAGGPKNIQYF
>.|TRBJ1-1|.|14|TRBV20-1
TGCAGTGCGGAGGGAGACACCGGTTTCCCTGAAGCTTTCTTT
CSAEGDTGFPEAFF
>TRBD2|TRBJ2-1|.|15|TRBV7-2
TGTGCCAGCAGCCTAGCGGGGGGAACCTACAATGAGCAGTTCTTC
CASSLAGGTYNEQFF
>.|TRBJ1-2|few|14|TRBV4-1
TGCGCCAGCAAGGACGCAGGGACGGAGTATGGCTACACCTTC
CASKDAGTEYGYTF
>.|TRBJ1-1|.|12|TRBV5-4
TGTGCCAGCAGCTCCCAGGGTTGGGAAGCTTTCTTT
CASSSQGWEAFF
>.|TRBJ1-2|.|14|TRBV6-1
TGTGCCAGCAGACAAGCAAACAGGGCCGGCGGCTACACCTTC
CASRQANRAGGYTF
>.|TRBJ2-2|.|16|TRBV7-9
TGTGCCAGCAGCTTAGGTGGAGGAATCAACACCGGGGAGCTGTTTTTT
CASSLGGGINTGELFF
>TRBD2|TRBJ2-2|.|17|TRBV4-2
TGTGCCAGCAGCCAAGCCCTAGCGGGGGCCAAGACCGGGGAGCTGTTTTTT
CASSQALAGAKTGELFF
>.|TRBJ1-1|.|14|TRBV19
TGTGCCAGTACCGACACGGGGGGCAACACTGAAGCTTTCTTT
CASTDTGGNTEAFF
>.|TRBJ2-7|.|12|TRBV20-1
TGCAGTGCTGCCGTCTACGACTACGAGCAGTACTTC
CSAAVYDYEQYF
>.|TRBJ1-1|.|12|TRBV20-1
TGCAGTGCACAAGACAGTAACACTGAAGCTTTCTTT
CSAQDSNTEAFF
>.|TRBJ2-5|few|13|TRBV6-1
TGTGCCAGCAGTCCCGGAGGGTTGGAGACCCAGTACTTC
CASSPGGLETQYF
>.|TRBJ2-3|once|14|TRBV6-1
TGTGCCAGCAGCCCCCTAGTTGCCTCAGATACGCAGTATTTT
CASSPLVASDTQYF
>.|TRBJ1-1|.|13|TRBV19
TGTGCCAGTATGTCGGACGGTTTCGCTGAAGCTTTCTTT
CASMSDGFAEAFF
>.|TRBJ1-1|.|16|TRBV6-5
TGTGCCAGCAGTTACGTATTGATTTCACAACCCACTGAAGCTTTCTTT
CASSYVLISQPTEAFF
>.|TRBJ1-1|.|13|TRBV7-2
TGTGCCAGCAGCTTATCCCCAGGGGCTGAAGCTTTCTTT
CASSLSPGAEAFF